Following are 26 T cell receptor beta chains from one sample sequenced in a study of blood T cell repertoires in COVID-19. Repertoires were generated with immunoSEQ multiplex PCR, while TCRdb's copy carries only in-frame clones and drops some. The repertoire holds over 85,000 clones, with around 90% as singletons. Input material: peripheral blood. Receptors originate from a man aged 50-59 years with active or convalescent COVID-19.

V and J are TRBV6-5 and TRBJ2-2, with TRBD1 matching over 9 bases. With 0 bases clipped from V and 5 bases from J, the junction kept 1 base outside the gene matches. This CDR3 has 15 amino acids. Germline V lookup: CDR1 MNHEY, CDR2 SVGAGI. The CDR3 loop reads CASSYSGTGTGELFF. Written as DNA, the CDR3 is TGTGCCAGCAGTTACTCCGGGACAGGGACCGGGGAGCTGTTTTTT.

The DNA for the CDR3 is TGTGCCAGCTCACCTCCCGGGACTAGCTCCTACAATGAGCAGTTCTTC. Translating gives CASSPPGTSSYNEQFF. The J gene is TRBJ2-1, the V gene TRBV18; 8 nucleotides agree with TRBD2. Germline values: CDR1 KGHSH, CDR2 LQKENI. Trimming took 3 bases from V and 0 from J; bases not matched to a gene: 4. The CDR3 covers 16 residues.

The rearrangement uses TRBV18 and TRBJ2-3; 10 bases map to TRBD2. CDR1 is KGHSH, CDR2 LQKENI, per germline. V shed 2 bases, J shed 0 bases, and the junction held 8 bases outside the gene matches. This CDR3 spans 18 amino acids. The CDR3 spells CASSPTASGGVSTDTQYF. The CDR3, as DNA: TGTGCCAGCTCACCAACTGCTAGCGGGGGCGTGAGCACAGATACGCAGTATTTT.

The V call is TRBV11-2, the J call TRBJ1-3, with D uncertain. Trimming removed 5 bases from V and 2 bases from J, with 10 bases in between. The germline gives CDR1 SGHAT, CDR2 FQNNGV. The CDR3 contains 14 residues. The CDR3 DNA reads as TGTGCCAGCAGCCAACGACTGGCTGGAAACACCATATATTTT. Its protein is CASSQRLAGNTIYF.

The V call is TRBV5-6, the J call TRBJ2-3; TRBD2 matches 8 bases. Trimming at V came to 1 base and at J to 2 bases, leaving 3 bases not matched to a gene. There are 15 residues in the CDR3. Per germline, CDR1 SGHDT and CDR2 YYEEEE. CDR3 amino acids: CASSLSSGATDTQYF. For the CDR3, the DNA is TGTGCCAGCAGCTTGAGTAGCGGGGCCACAGATACGCAGTATTTT.

The V gene is TRBV30, the J gene TRBJ2-5; 9 bases fit TRBD1. The trim removed 4 bases at V and 4 bases at J, leaving 4 bases unmatched. Germline CDR1 is GTSNPN and CDR2 is SVGIG (reference sequence). This CDR3 contains 13 residues. The CDR3, as DNA: TGTGCCTGGAACCCGACAGGGGGAGAGACCCAGTACTTC. This codes for CAWNPTGGETQYF.

This sequence joins TRBV18 and TRBJ2-2; tentatively, D is TRBD1 (5 bases). Germline CDR1 reads KGHSH; CDR2 reads LQKENI. The CDR3 covers 14 residues. With 2 bases removed from V and 3 bases from J, the gap between germline ends came to 7 bases. CDR3 amino acids: CASSPRQHTGELFF. In DNA, the CDR3 is TGTGCCAGCTCACCAAGACAGCACACCGGGGAGCTGTTTTTT.

There are a few counts of this clone. The V gene is TRBV7-9, the J gene TRBJ2-7; maybe TRBD2 (6 bases). Looked up from germline, CDR1 is SEHNR and CDR2 is FQNEAQ (reference sequence). The CDR3 has 13 amino acids. V gave up 7 bases and J gave up 4 bases, with 14 bases separating them. CDR3 coding DNA: TGTGCCAGCACCCCCGGACGGGGGTACGAGCAGTACTTC. Amino acid sequence: CASTPGRGYEQYF.

In DNA form, the CDR3 reads TGTGCCAGCAGCTTCGGGGGGTACGGCAATCAGCCCCAGCATTTT. Protein product: CASSFGGYGNQPQHF. The rearrangement joins TRBV5-6 to TRBJ1-5; maybe TRBD1 (5 bases). V lost 2 bases and J lost 2, with 11 bases in between. Per the germline V gene, CDR1 is SGHDT and CDR2 is YYEEEE. This CDR3 contains 15 residues.

The rearrangement uses TRBV6-1 and TRBJ1-5; no reliable D call. Trimming took 1 base from V and 3 from J, leaving 10 bases between them. This CDR3 spans 15 amino acids. CDR1 and CDR2 from the germline V gene are MNHNS and SASEGT. The CDR3 is CASSEGIQINQPQHF. The CDR3 nucleotides read TGTGCCAGCAGTGAAGGGATACAGATCAATCAGCCCCAGCATTTT.

This clone has just a few counts. The chain employs TRBV19 and TRBJ2-2; 13 bases agree with TRBD2. The V gene's germline CDR1 is LNHDA and CDR2 SQIVND (reference sequence). V dropped 0 bases and J dropped 1; count of bases not matched to a gene: 8. The CDR3 has 20 amino acids. The CDR3 is CASSIDRLAGGVQNTGELFF. The CDR3 DNA is TGTGCCAGTAGTATAGACCGACTAGCGGGGGGCGTACAGAACACCGGGGAGCTGTTTTTT.

J is TRBJ1-2 and V is TRBV3-1 (or the pseudogene TRBV3-2), with TRBD1 as a possible D gene (5 bases). The CDR3 loop spans 12 amino acids. V lost 5 bases and J lost 5, with 9 bases in between. Germline CDR1 LGHDT, CDR2 YNNKEL (reference sequence). The CDR3 bases are TGTGCCAGCAGCACGGGACTTTATGGCTACACCTTC. It translates to CASSTGLYGYTF.

The chain couples TRBV5-8 to TRBJ2-2, with D possibly TRBD2 on 5 matching bases. V lost 4 bases and J lost 4, with 8 bases in between. Germline-derived CDR1 and CDR2 are SGHTS and YDEGEE. The CDR3 is made up of 13 amino acids. The CDR3 DNA sequence: TGTGCCAGCAGCCCTGGACTCACCGGGGAGCTGTTTTTT. Translation: CASSPGLTGELFF.

This chain connects TRBV28 to TRBJ1-1; the D gene is possibly TRBD1 (5 bases). Trimming left V 10 bases short and J 8 bases short, with 23 bases between. The CDR3 sequence is 14 residues long. The germline gives CDR1 MDHEN, CDR2 SYDVKM. The CDR3 DNA is TGTGCCACCAAGACTCCCCCCCCGGAGGGGGAAGCTTTCTTT. Its translation is CATKTPPPEGEAFF.

The J gene is TRBJ1-5, the V gene TRBV18; D not certain. V lost 0 bases, J lost 3 bases, and 12 bases lay in between. Looked up from germline, CDR1 is KGHSH and CDR2 is LQKENI. The CDR3 totals 16 residues. The CDR3, as DNA: TGTGCCAGCTCACCACCCGTCCAGTCTGACAATCAGCCCCAGCATTTT. This gives the protein CASSPPVQSDNQPQHF.

This rearrangement joins TRBV28 to TRBJ1-6; tentative D call: TRBD1 (5 bases). CDR1 MDHEN and CDR2 SYDVKM come from the germline V gene. The CDR3 runs to 16 residues. Trimming left V 5 bases short and J 4 bases short, with 15 bases between. CDR3 nucleotide sequence: TGTGCCAGCAGTCCGGCGGGGGAGGGTTATAATTCACCCCTCCACTTT. It encodes CASSPAGEGYNSPLHF.

This clone has just one count. J is TRBJ2-3 and V is TRBV5-5; TRBD2 might be the D (7 bases). The germline V gene encodes CDR1 SGHKS and CDR2 YYEKEE (reference sequence). The CDR3 sequence is 15 residues long. Trimming took off 0 bases at V and 6 bases at J, with 14 bases between the two ends. The CDR3 DNA reads TGTGCCAGCAGCTTGGTCAGGGGAGGGACCGATACGCAGTATTTT. It yields the protein CASSLVRGGTDTQYF.

CDR3 bases: TGTGCCATCCTCCAGGGGGACATTCAGTACTTC. This gives the protein CAILQGDIQYF. V usage is TRBV28 and J usage is TRBJ2-4; 7 bases map to TRBD1. The trim removed 10 bases at V and 8 bases at J, leaving 5 bases unmatched. The CDR3 contains 11 residues. Looked up from germline, CDR1 is MDHEN and CDR2 is SYDVKM. Full variable domain (outside the CDR3, taken from reference TRBV28 and TRBJ2-4): DVKVTQSSRYLVKRTGEKVFLECVQDMDHENMFWYRQDPGLGLRLIYFSYDVKMKEKGDIPEGYSVSREKKERFSLILESASTNQTSMYLCAILQGDIQYFGAGTRLSVL.

V gene TRBV19 combines with J gene TRBJ2-7; D possibly corresponds to TRBD1 (5 bases). CDR1 is LNHDA, CDR2 SQIVND, per germline (reference sequence). The CDR3 covers 13 residues. Trimming cost V 5 bases and J 5 bases, with 13 bases left between them. The CDR3 spells CASSAQGHHEQYF. In nucleotides, the CDR3 is TGTGCCAGTAGTGCGCAGGGCCATCACGAGCAGTACTTC.

This clone occurred once. V usage is TRBV19 and J usage is TRBJ1-4; 8 nucleotides match TRBD1. The germline V gene encodes CDR1 LNHDA and CDR2 SQIVND (reference sequence). After removal of 5 bases from V and 1 base from J, the junction contained 0 bases not matched to a gene. The CDR3 covers 14 residues. The CDR3 loop reads CASSDRGTNEKLFF. CDR3 nucleotides: TGTGCCAGTAGTGACAGGGGAACTAATGAAAAACTGTTTTTT.

V is TRBV7-8 and J is TRBJ2-3, with TRBD1 as a possible D gene (5 bases). CDR1 and CDR2 from the germline V gene are SGHVS and FQNEAQ. There are 16 residues in the CDR3. Trimming left V 2 bases short and J 2 bases short, with 14 bases between. In DNA, the CDR3 is TGTGCCAGCAGCTTAAGAAAGGACACCCTCACAGATACGCAGTATTTT. Encoded protein: CASSLRKDTLTDTQYF.

The CDR3 reads CASSRRAGGPTDTQYF. The CDR3 DNA reads TGTGCCAGCAGCAGACGAGCGGGGGGGCCGACAGATACGCAGTATTTT. The chain uses TRBV3-1 (or the pseudogene TRBV3-2) and TRBJ2-3; 10 bases map to TRBD2. The J segment lost 3 bases and the V segment lost 5 bases, leaving 8 bases of the junction unmatched. The CDR3 has 16 residues. Germline V gene lookup returns CDR1 LGHDT and CDR2 YNNKEL (reference sequence).

This clone was counted only a few times. The gene calls are TRBV6-5 and TRBJ2-1; D gene unclear. Germline values: CDR1 MNHEY, CDR2 SVGAGI. The CDR3 sequence is 15 residues long. Trimming took 7 bases from V and 0 from J, leaving 13 bases between them. CDR3 sequence (DNA): TGTGCCAGCACTGTAGACGCTAGCTCCTACAATGAGCAGTTCTTC. Translating gives CASTVDASSYNEQFF.

The chain uses TRBV30 and TRBJ2-7; 13 bases align to TRBD2. Germline V gene data show CDR1 as GTSNPN and CDR2 as SVGIG (reference sequence). The ends lost 0 bases at V and 5 bases at J; junction bases unmatched: 4. The CDR3 extends over 15 amino acids. The CDR3 DNA is TGTGCCTGGAGTGTGGGGACTAGCGGGGCCCACGAGCAGTACTTC. The encoded protein is CAWSVGTSGAHEQYF.

This clone was seen many times. J is TRBJ1-2 and V is TRBV24-1; the match to TRBD1 covers 7 bases. Germline loops: CDR1 KGHDR, CDR2 SFDVKD. There are 13 residues in the CDR3. The junction had 10 bases not matched to a gene; V was cut back by 11 bases and J by 5 bases. In DNA, the CDR3 is TGTGCCATTTCGACAACAGGGGCTTATGGCTACACCTTC. Encoded protein: CAISTTGAYGYTF.

CDR3 sequence reads: CASSLGAIIDVGNTIYF. The CDR3 region has the DNA TGTGCCAGCAGCTTAGGGGCTATCATTGACGTTGGAAACACCATATATTTT. The chain recombines TRBV7-8 with TRBJ1-3; D not certain. Germline-derived CDR1 and CDR2 are SGHVS and FQNEAQ. The CDR3 loop spans 17 amino acids. Deletions cut 1 base from V and 3 bases from J, with 16 bases between. The variable domain in full, with the rest retrieved from reference TRBV7-8 and TRBJ1-3, is GAGVSQSPRYKVAKRGQDVALRCDPISGHVSLFWYQQALGQGPEFLTYFQNEAQLDKSGLPSDRFFAERPEGSVSTLKIQRTQQEDSAVYLCASSLGAIIDVGNTIYFGEGSWLTVV.